This TCR beta chain was recovered during a study of shared clonotypes between healthy human individuals. The authors divided CD4+ cells into CD45RA+ naive and CD45RA-negative memory subsets. The CDR3 is 17 residues long. Germline CDR1 reads MNHEY; CDR2 reads SMNVEV (reference sequence). The J segment lost 9 bases and the V segment lost 6 bases, leaving 18 bases of the junction unmatched. This clone came up a few times. Antigen specificity is unknown. The table came from immunoSEQ multiplex PCR; TCRdb's copy has only in-frame clones and leaves some out. The data show 730,000 or so clones, less than 80% seen once. The study's findings and limits: The four-donor shared clonotypes exceeded non-shared clonotypes in generation probability, with non-shared ones scoring lower.

The sample was memory CD4+ T cells sorted from blood. This sample's subset: CD45RA-negative fraction. The rearrangement joins TRBV27 to TRBJ2-1, with 9 bases that match TRBD2. This TCR derives from a woman aged 25 to 39 in good health. CDR3 in amino acids: CASSKSGRKHKTGEQFF. CDR3 nucleotide sequence: TGTGCCAGCAGCAAAAGCGGGAGGAAACACAAAACAGGTGAGCAGTTCTTC.